This T cell receptor beta chain came from a study of identical twins. Points from the study as a whole: In monozygotic twins, models underestimated the sharing of out-of-frame TCR alpha. Insertion counts were lower in abundant cord blood beta clonotypes, a trend that memory repertoires did not show.

The CDR3 is 15 residues long. The germline gives CDR1 SGHVS, CDR2 FQNEAQ. V was clipped by 3 bases and J by 3 bases; unmatched bases: 4. This clonotype was detected only a few times. Its antigen is unknown. Through template switching, a universal primer site was introduced, and the cDNA contained unique molecular identifiers. TCRdb reprocessed the 5' RACE reads via MiXCR and lists one record per CDR3 protein. This table has hundreds of thousands of distinct CDR3 sequences, approximately 13% appearing once. These same data were also listed under a study on yellow fever vaccine responses in identical twins.

The sequencing sample was made of CD8+ T cells sorted from blood. The rearrangement uses TRBV7-8 and TRBJ2-5; 10 nucleotides align to TRBD2. The TCR was taken from a woman aged 18-30 years in good health. In nucleotides, the CDR3 is TGTGCCAGCAGCTTTAGCGGGAGGTCAGAAGAGACCCAGTACTTC. Protein sequence: CASSFSGRSEETQYF.